This entry features one T cell receptor beta chain sequence. No antigen is known for it. The CDR3 is 16 residues long. The V segment lost 6 bases and the J segment 2 bases; nucleotides outside the gene matches: 7. Germline-derived CDR1 and CDR2 are SEHNR and FQNEAQ (reference sequence). The data originate from a study of CD8+ T cells in alopecia areata. As to treatment: oral pan-JAK inhibitor, 5-10 mg twice daily. Alopecia areata patients had lesional scalp punch biopsies and peripheral blood taken from them. The authors extracted RNA and reverse transcribed it into cDNA as the sequencing template. Sequencing used immunoSEQ multiplex PCR; TCRdb keeps in-frame clones, though not all of them. The data contain 150,000 to 200,000 clones, less than 70% of them singletons. General study points: During tofacitinib treatment, many expanded lesional clones remained in scalp and blood. More clonal than normal scalp was lesional scalp, particularly alopecia totalis/universalis.

The clonotype was recovered from a human donor with alopecia areata. This material consisted of CD4+ T cells sorted from blood, taken around week 47, from a patient treated with tofacitinib. V and J are TRBV7-9 and TRBJ2-6; 7 bases are shared with TRBD2. The CDR3: CASSPGGFPGANVLTF. The CDR3 nucleotides are TGTGCCAGCAGTCCGGGGGGATTTCCTGGGGCCAACGTCCTGACTTTC.